This T cell receptor beta chain was identified during a study of T cells in localized non-small cell lung cancer. The data were produced by immunoSEQ multiplex PCR, yet TCRdb's version contains in-frame clones alone and is incomplete. The data show some 29,000 clones, about 87% seen once. Study findings and constraints: Higher T cell density in the blood was associated with longer overall survival, whereas higher adjacent-lung clonality associated with shorter survival.

CDR1 is SGHVS, CDR2 FNYEAQ, per germline. This CDR3 has 16 residues. Trimming left V 1 base short and J 1 base short, with 12 bases between. As regards this clone: Its antigen is still unknown.

The material was peripheral blood, obtained before any cancer treatment. The clonotype was recovered from a woman aged 18 to 55 with stage I lung adenocarcinoma. The rearrangement links TRBV7-6 to TRBJ2-3, with TRBD1 as a possible D gene (6 bases). The CDR3 bases are TGTGCCAGCAGCTTAGGCAGGGGCCTGGGCACAGATACGCAGTATTTT. This encodes CASSLGRGLGTDTQYF.